These T cell receptor beta chains were read from a single sample in a study of blood T cell repertoires in COVID-19. Using immunoSEQ multiplex PCR, the repertoire was profiled, and TCRdb retains in-frame clones only, with some absent. This table holds more than 150,000 clones, 88% found once. The sequenced sample consisted of peripheral blood. The receptor source for this set is a man in his 70s with active or convalescent COVID-19. CDR3s include the opening cysteine and the closing phenylalanine or tryptophan. The order of the fields is D gene, clone size, V gene, J gene, CDR3 protein, CDR3 DNA. A D gene is named only where the DNA matches it firmly. The size field is filled for only some rows; it gives once, few, many or a size class.

D gene: .; clone size: .; V gene: TRBV27; J gene: TRBJ1-4; CDR3 protein: CASSPLKTRATNEKLFF; CDR3 DNA: TGTGCCAGCAGTCCCCTGAAGACTCGAGCAACTAATGAAAAACTGTTTTTT
D gene: .; clone size: .; V gene: TRBV21-1; J gene: TRBJ2-7; CDR3 protein: CASLKRDGGNPHSYEQYF; CDR3 DNA: TGTGCCAGCCTTAAGAGGGATGGGGGCAATCCCCACTCCTACGAGCAGTACTTC
D gene: .; clone size: once; V gene: TRBV21-1; J gene: TRBJ2-7; CDR3 protein: CASSKAGQGAAPGYF; CDR3 DNA: TGTGCCAGCAGCAAAGCCGGGCAGGGGGCGGCCCCGGGGTACTTC
D gene: .; clone size: .; V gene: TRBV11-2; J gene: TRBJ2-1; CDR3 protein: CASSPGVEQFF; CDR3 DNA: TGTGCCAGCAGCCCAGGGGTTGAGCAGTTCTTC
D gene: .; clone size: .; V gene: TRBV5-1; J gene: TRBJ1-1; CDR3 protein: CASSLNVVETWNTEAFF; CDR3 DNA: TGCGCCAGCAGCTTGAATGTTGTCGAGACATGGAACACTGAAGCTTTCTTT
D gene: .; clone size: .; V gene: TRBV2; J gene: TRBJ2-7; CDR3 protein: CASEVDRSYEQYF; CDR3 DNA: TGTGCCAGCGAGGTAGACCGCTCCTACGAGCAGTACTTC
D gene: .; clone size: .; V gene: TRBV6-6; J gene: TRBJ2-7; CDR3 protein: CASSTPETGYEQYF; CDR3 DNA: TGTGCCAGCAGTACGCCCGAGACAGGCTACGAGCAGTACTTC
D gene: .; clone size: .; V gene: TRBV18; J gene: TRBJ2-7; CDR3 protein: CASSPPNRGIAGFSYEQYF; CDR3 DNA: TGTGCCAGCTCACCTCCAAATAGGGGGATAGCGGGTTTCTCCTACGAGCAGTACTTC
D gene: .; clone size: many; V gene: TRBV5-4; J gene: TRBJ2-7; CDR3 protein: CASSGSGYEQYF; CDR3 DNA: TGTGCCAGCAGCGGATCAGGGTACGAGCAGTACTTC
D gene: .; clone size: .; V gene: TRBV3-1/TRBV3-2; J gene: TRBJ2-7; CDR3 protein: CASSQVPGFHEQYF; CDR3 DNA: TGTGCCAGCAGCCAAGTTCCGGGGTTCCACGAGCAGTACTTC
D gene: .; clone size: .; V gene: TRBV5-1; J gene: TRBJ1-1; CDR3 protein: CASSLLTLNTEAFF; CDR3 DNA: TGCGCCAGCAGCTTACTAACACTGAACACTGAAGCTTTCTTT
D gene: TRBD1; clone size: few; V gene: TRBV2; J gene: TRBJ2-7; CDR3 protein: CASSGDRGLGEQYF; CDR3 DNA: TGTGCCAGCAGTGGGGACAGGGGGCTAGGGGAGCAGTACTTC
D gene: TRBD2; clone size: .; V gene: TRBV19; J gene: TRBJ2-2; CDR3 protein: CASSMGRATGELFF; CDR3 DNA: TGTGCCAGTAGTATGGGGAGGGCAACCGGGGAGCTGTTTTTT
D gene: .; clone size: .; V gene: TRBV6-1; J gene: TRBJ1-2; CDR3 protein: CASSEGLQGNYGYTF; CDR3 DNA: TGTGCCAGCAGTGAAGGGCTGCAGGGTAACTATGGCTACACCTTC
D gene: .; clone size: .; V gene: TRBV19; J gene: TRBJ1-6; CDR3 protein: CASSIYHRDSYNSPLHF; CDR3 DNA: TGTGCCAGTAGTATCTACCACCGTGACTCCTATAATTCACCCCTCCACTTT
D gene: .; clone size: .; V gene: TRBV18; J gene: TRBJ1-3; CDR3 protein: CASSGGIGSGNTIYF; CDR3 DNA: TGTGCCAGCTCGGGCGGGATAGGCTCTGGAAACACCATATATTTT
D gene: TRBD2; clone size: once; V gene: TRBV5-8; J gene: TRBJ2-1; CDR3 protein: CASSSLGLAGGLGYNEQFF; CDR3 DNA: TGTGCCAGCAGCTCGCTTGGACTAGCGGGGGGGCTAGGTTACAATGAGCAGTTCTTC
D gene: TRBD2; clone size: .; V gene: TRBV18; J gene: TRBJ2-5; CDR3 protein: CASSPQAGRETQYF; CDR3 DNA: TGTGCCAGCTCACCACAAGCGGGGCGGGAGACCCAGTACTTC
D gene: TRBD2; clone size: once; V gene: TRBV7-2; J gene: TRBJ2-3; CDR3 protein: CASSLVLIAGGTDTQYF; CDR3 DNA: TGTGCCAGCAGCTTAGTTTTGATTGCGGGGGGCACAGATACGCAGTATTTT
D gene: .; clone size: .; V gene: TRBV28; J gene: TRBJ1-1; CDR3 protein: CASSSRGFAFF; CDR3 DNA: TGTGCCAGCAGTTCGCGCGGGTTTGCTTTCTTT
D gene: TRBD1; clone size: .; V gene: TRBV19; J gene: TRBJ2-3; CDR3 protein: CASSMGQGASDTQYF; CDR3 DNA: TGTGCCAGTAGTATGGGACAGGGGGCGTCAGATACGCAGTATTTT
D gene: .; clone size: .; V gene: TRBV4-1; J gene: TRBJ1-4; CDR3 protein: CASSQGPLGRANEKLFF; CDR3 DNA: TGCGCCAGCAGCCAAGGGCCCCTGGGGAGAGCTAATGAAAAACTGTTTTTT
D gene: .; clone size: few; V gene: TRBV14; J gene: TRBJ2-7; CDR3 protein: CASSQGLAGQYF; CDR3 DNA: TGTGCCAGCAGCCAAGGGCTAGCTGGGCAGTACTTC
D gene: TRBD1; clone size: .; V gene: TRBV19; J gene: TRBJ2-6; CDR3 protein: CASSLAAQGQGSGANVLTF; CDR3 DNA: TGTGCCAGTAGCCTTGCTGCTCAGGGACAGGGGAGCGGGGCCAACGTCCTGACTTTC
D gene: TRBD2; clone size: .; V gene: TRBV9; J gene: TRBJ2-1; CDR3 protein: CASSVDPSGGAGNEQFF; CDR3 DNA: TGTGCCAGCAGCGTAGACCCTAGCGGGGGGGCCGGGAATGAGCAGTTCTTC
D gene: .; clone size: .; V gene: TRBV28; J gene: TRBJ2-3; CDR3 protein: CASAPPGADTQYF; CDR3 DNA: TGTGCCAGCGCCCCTCCGGGGGCAGATACGCAGTATTTT
D gene: .; clone size: .; V gene: TRBV30; J gene: TRBJ1-3; CDR3 protein: CAWAPAGSSGNTIYF; CDR3 DNA: TGTGCCTGGGCCCCAGCAGGCAGCTCTGGAAACACCATATATTTT
D gene: .; clone size: .; V gene: TRBV7-2; J gene: TRBJ1-6; CDR3 protein: CASSLGRPGLSSPLHF; CDR3 DNA: TGTGCCAGCAGCTTAGGGCGGCCAGGGTTAAGTTCACCCCTCCACTTT
D gene: .; clone size: .; V gene: TRBV29-1; J gene: TRBJ2-7; CDR3 protein: CSVGQGTYEQYF; CDR3 DNA: TGCAGCGTTGGGCAGGGGACCTACGAGCAGTACTTC
D gene: .; clone size: .; V gene: TRBV5-1; J gene: TRBJ1-2; CDR3 protein: CASSATGDLYGYTF; CDR3 DNA: TGCGCCAGCAGCGCGACAGGAGACCTCTATGGCTACACCTTC
D gene: TRBD1; clone size: .; V gene: TRBV30; J gene: TRBJ1-6; CDR3 protein: CACLRGTGGVSPLHF; CDR3 DNA: TGTGCCTGCTTGAGAGGTACAGGGGGGGTTTCACCCCTCCACTTT
D gene: .; clone size: .; V gene: TRBV5-4; J gene: TRBJ2-7; CDR3 protein: CASSITGPASEQYF; CDR3 DNA: TGTGCCAGCAGCATAACAGGGCCCGCAAGCGAGCAGTACTTC
D gene: .; clone size: .; V gene: TRBV6-6; J gene: TRBJ2-2; CDR3 protein: CASKEPTYTGELFF; CDR3 DNA: TGTGCCAGCAAAGAGCCTACTTACACCGGGGAGCTGTTTTTT
D gene: TRBD2; clone size: .; V gene: TRBV5-1; J gene: TRBJ2-2; CDR3 protein: CASSSLSGLNTGELFF; CDR3 DNA: TGCGCCAGCAGCTCCCTTAGCGGGCTTAACACCGGGGAGCTGTTTTTT
D gene: TRBD1; clone size: .; V gene: TRBV19; J gene: TRBJ1-6; CDR3 protein: CASRTPGTGKPLHF; CDR3 DNA: TGTGCCAGTAGAACCCCCGGGACAGGCAAGCCCCTCCACTTT
D gene: TRBD2; clone size: .; V gene: TRBV19; J gene: TRBJ2-5; CDR3 protein: CASSIYVGGAYQETQYF; CDR3 DNA: TGTGCCAGTAGTATATACGTCGGGGGGGCCTACCAAGAGACCCAGTACTTC
D gene: .; clone size: .; V gene: TRBV15; J gene: TRBJ2-1; CDR3 protein: CATSLGGREQFF; CDR3 DNA: TGTGCCACCAGCCTGGGGGGACGTGAGCAGTTCTTC
D gene: .; clone size: .; V gene: TRBV6-2/TRBV6-3; J gene: TRBJ2-2; CDR3 protein: CASSYSRSGELFF; CDR3 DNA: TGTGCCAGCAGTTACTCGAGATCCGGGGAGCTGTTTTTT
D gene: .; clone size: .; V gene: TRBV13; J gene: TRBJ2-1; CDR3 protein: CASSLGGTGPDEQFF; CDR3 DNA: TGTGCCAGCAGCTTAGGCGGTACAGGCCCGGATGAGCAGTTCTTC
D gene: TRBD1; clone size: .; V gene: TRBV7-2; J gene: TRBJ2-6; CDR3 protein: CASSTRDRQFSGANVLTF; CDR3 DNA: TGTGCCAGCAGCACTAGGGACAGGCAATTCTCTGGGGCCAACGTCCTGACTTTC
D gene: TRBD2; clone size: .; V gene: TRBV6-2/TRBV6-3; J gene: TRBJ2-3; CDR3 protein: CASSHGVLAGGPGNTDTQYF; CDR3 DNA: TGTGCCAGCAGCCACGGGGTACTAGCGGGAGGGCCTGGAAACACAGATACGCAGTATTTT
D gene: .; clone size: .; V gene: TRBV4-3; J gene: TRBJ2-3; CDR3 protein: CASSQDVEARVFADTQYF; CDR3 DNA: TGCGCCAGCAGCCAAGATGTCGAGGCCAGAGTATTCGCAGATACGCAGTATTTT
D gene: .; clone size: .; V gene: TRBV2; J gene: TRBJ2-3; CDR3 protein: CASSDTRADTQYF; CDR3 DNA: TGTGCCAGCAGTGACACGAGAGCAGATACGCAGTATTTT
D gene: TRBD1; clone size: few; V gene: TRBV5-4; J gene: TRBJ2-7; CDR3 protein: CASSTGTGAYEQYF; CDR3 DNA: TGTGCCAGCAGCACCGGGACAGGGGCCTACGAGCAGTACTTC
D gene: .; clone size: once; V gene: TRBV7-2; J gene: TRBJ1-2; CDR3 protein: CASRTQGGERYGYTF; CDR3 DNA: TGTGCCAGCAGAACCCAGGGAGGGGAACGCTATGGCTACACCTTC
D gene: .; clone size: .; V gene: TRBV19; J gene: TRBJ2-1; CDR3 protein: CASSIGQAYNEQFF; CDR3 DNA: TGTGCCAGTAGTATTGGGCAGGCCTACAATGAGCAGTTCTTC
D gene: TRBD2; clone size: .; V gene: TRBV9; J gene: TRBJ2-6; CDR3 protein: CASTSTGGPGANVLTF; CDR3 DNA: TGTGCCAGCACCTCTACGGGGGGGCCCGGGGCCAACGTCCTGACTTTC
D gene: TRBD2; clone size: .; V gene: TRBV5-4; J gene: TRBJ2-7; CDR3 protein: CASSLDGGAHEQYF; CDR3 DNA: TGTGCCAGCAGCTTGGACGGGGGGGCCCACGAGCAGTACTTC
D gene: TRBD2; clone size: .; V gene: TRBV7-2; J gene: TRBJ2-7; CDR3 protein: CASSLAAGDYPIYEQYF; CDR3 DNA: TGTGCCAGCAGCTTAGCAGCCGGGGACTACCCTATCTACGAGCAGTACTTC
D gene: .; clone size: .; V gene: TRBV5-1; J gene: TRBJ2-7; CDR3 protein: CASSRRGSYEQYF; CDR3 DNA: TGCGCCAGCAGCCGCCGAGGATCCTACGAGCAGTACTTC
D gene: .; clone size: .; V gene: TRBV29-1; J gene: TRBJ2-7; CDR3 protein: CSVSTRTSYEQYF; CDR3 DNA: TGCAGCGTCAGTACGAGGACAAGCTACGAGCAGTACTTC